The 18 T cell receptor beta chains below all came from one sample that was sequenced in a study of T cells after yellow fever vaccination. TCRdb reanalysed the 5' RACE reads using MiXCR and keeps one entry per CDR3 protein. The sample lists some 420,000 distinct CDR3 sequences; 18% were seen once. Material: PBMCs, obtained before the yellow fever booster vaccination. The receptors come from a man between 18 and 29 years old who received the YFV17D yellow fever vaccine.

The J gene is TRBJ2-3, the V gene TRBV6-5; D may be TRBD1 (6 bases). CDR3 size: 14 residues. Germline V gene lookup returns CDR1 MNHEY and CDR2 SVGAGI. V shed 6 bases and J shed 2 bases, with 12 bases lying between them. CDR3: CASRYTGPTDTQYF. The CDR3 nucleotides are TGTGCCAGCAGATATACAGGGCCCACAGATACGCAGTATTTT.

This sequence joins TRBV4-2 and TRBJ2-3, with 10 nucleotides matching TRBD2. Germline CDR1 LGHNA, CDR2 YNFKEQ. The CDR3 spans 16 residues. With 1 base clipped from V and 7 bases from J, the junction kept 8 bases outside the gene matches. CDR3 protein: CASSQVSAGGRNTQYF. DNA for the CDR3: TGTGCCAGCAGCCAAGTTTCAGCGGGGGGGCGAAATACGCAGTATTTT.

This clonotype was seen a few times. The V call is TRBV12-3 or TRBV12-4, the J call TRBJ2-3; D perhaps matches TRBD1 (6 bases). This CDR3 has 14 amino acids. Trimming left V 2 bases short and J 4 bases short, with 10 bases between. The CDR3 coding sequence is TGTGCCAGCAGTTTAAGGGGGTTACCAGATACGCAGTATTTT. Its translation: CASSLRGLPDTQYF.

The rearrangement links TRBV4-1 to TRBJ1-1; no clear D. This CDR3 is built from 12 residues. Germline CDR1 is MGHRA and CDR2 is YSYEKL. Deletions cut 0 bases from V and 6 bases from J, with 5 bases between. In DNA form, the CDR3 reads TGCGCCAGCAGCCAAGATATGGCTGAAGCTTTCTTT. Its translation is CASSQDMAEAFF.

This clonotype was counted only a few times. The chain joins TRBV7-9 to TRBJ2-1; D unresolved. Trimming pared 7 bases from V and 2 bases from J, leaving 15 bases between. The CDR3 is made up of 15 amino acids. Germline lookup yields CDR1 SEHNR and CDR2 FQNEAQ (reference sequence). CDR3 residues: CASTLSDQAYNEQFF. Here the CDR3 DNA reads TGTGCCAGCACCCTAAGTGACCAAGCCTACAATGAGCAGTTCTTC.

This clonotype came up a few times. The chain has TRBV5-6 and TRBJ2-3, with D possibly being TRBD1 or TRBD2 (5 bases each). Looked up from germline, CDR1 is SGHDT and CDR2 is YYEEEE. The CDR3 has 13 amino acids. The V and J ends lost 2 bases and 6 bases respectively, with 10 bases between them. The CDR3 sequence is CASSFRGDDTQYF. DNA of the CDR3: TGTGCCAGCAGCTTCCGAGGGGACGATACGCAGTATTTT.

This clonotype was seen only a few times. This sequence joins TRBV6-2 or TRBV6-3 and TRBJ1-5; a possible D gene is TRBD1 (5 bases). The V and J ends lost 7 bases and 5 bases respectively, with 12 bases between them. The CDR3 extends over 13 amino acids. Germline V CDR1 and CDR2: MNHEY, SVGEGT. CDR3 DNA sequence: TGTGCCAGCACGATTACAGGAGATCAGCCCCAGCATTTT. Its translation: CASTITGDQPQHF.

This clonotype was seen a few times. J is TRBJ2-7 and V is TRBV12-3 or TRBV12-4; 7 nucleotides match TRBD1. The junction had 7 bases not matched to a gene; V was cut back by 5 bases and J by 6 bases. This CDR3 comprises 13 residues. The CDR3 DNA is TGTGCCAGCAGTCTGGGGACAGAGGCCGAGCAGTACGTC. Protein product: CASSLGTEAEQYV.

The sample holds a few counts of this clonotype. J is TRBJ2-3 and V is TRBV7-9; D is undetermined. Germline V gene lookup returns CDR1 SEHNR and CDR2 FQNEAQ (reference sequence). The length of the CDR3 is 14 residues. V lost 7 bases and J lost 7, with 18 bases in between. CDR3 nucleotide sequence: TGTGCCAGCACCACCACCGAGCATTTGCATACGCAGTATTTT. Its protein product is CASTTTEHLHTQYF.

This clonotype was observed a few times. This chain uses TRBV14 with TRBJ1-2; TRBD1 might be the D (5 bases). CDR1 and CDR2 (germline): SGHDN, FVKESK. The CDR3 length is 15 residues. The germline V and J ends were trimmed by 4 bases and 6 bases, with 18 bases remaining between them. The CDR3 sequence: CASSRLTAPVDGYTF. The DNA of the CDR3 is TGTGCCAGCAGCCGGTTGACAGCCCCGGTCGATGGCTACACCTTC.

This clonotype was seen a handful of times. The J gene is TRBJ1-4, the V gene TRBV7-2; D uncertain. Trimming left V 2 bases short and J 3 bases short, with 7 bases between. This CDR3 has 14 residues. Per the germline V gene, CDR1 is SGHTA and CDR2 is FQGNSA. The CDR3 loop reads CASSLSGANEKLFF. The CDR3 region has the DNA TGTGCCAGCAGCTTAAGCGGGGCTAATGAAAAACTGTTTTTT.

This chain links TRBV27 with TRBJ2-3, with 9 bases identical to TRBD2. The CDR3 has 15 amino acids. Germline CDR1 MNHEY, CDR2 SMNVEV (reference sequence). Trimming at V came to 2 bases and at J to 5 bases, leaving 5 bases not matched to a gene. The CDR3 nucleotides are TGTGCCAGCAGTTTAGCGGGGGGGCTGGGAGATACGCAGTATTTT. This translates into CASSLAGGLGDTQYF.

V is TRBV5-1 and J is TRBJ2-3; D ambiguous. Trimming removed 7 bases from V and 6 bases from J, with 12 bases in between. Germline assignment: CDR1 SGHRS and CDR2 YFSETQ. CDR3 length equals 12 residues. CDR3 in amino acids: CASRSTFDTQYF. The CDR3 DNA reads as TGCGCCAGCCGCTCGACCTTCGATACGCAGTATTTT.

The chain couples TRBV2 to TRBJ2-5; D is perhaps TRBD1 (6 bases). The germline gives CDR1 SNHLY, CDR2 FYNNEI. The CDR3 spans 15 residues. V lost 6 bases, J lost 1 base, and 15 bases lay in between. CDR3 residues: CASSPTGTPQETQYF. CDR3 nucleotide sequence: TGTGCCAGCAGCCCCACCGGGACACCCCAAGAGACCCAGTACTTC.

CDR3 DNA: TGCAGTGTTCCGGACAGGGGTCTTCCAGATGAGCAGTTCTTC. Translated: CSVPDRGLPDEQFF. The chain has TRBV20-1 and TRBJ2-1; TRBD1 matches 9 bases. This CDR3 region has 14 residues. The V and J ends lost 7 bases and 8 bases, in that order; junction bases with no gene match: 12. Looked up from germline, CDR1 is DFQATT and CDR2 is SNEGSKA (reference sequence).

This clonotype came up a few times. The chain is built from TRBV15 and TRBJ1-2; D unresolved. Germline V gene lookup returns CDR1 LNHNV and CDR2 YYDKDF (reference sequence). The ends were cut back, 0 bases at V and 1 base at J, with 9 bases in the middle. The CDR3 contains 15 residues. CDR3: CATSRERRLNYGYTF. The CDR3, as DNA: TGTGCCACCAGCAGAGAACGCAGACTTAACTATGGCTACACCTTC.

There are a few counts of this clonotype. The chain links TRBV5-5 to TRBJ2-5, with D perhaps TRBD1 (7 bases). Germline V gene lookup returns CDR1 SGHKS and CDR2 YYEKEE (reference sequence). The CDR3 totals 17 residues. V was trimmed by 4 bases and J by 4 bases, leaving 23 bases between them. CDR3 amino acids: CASSAVIWQGGGETQYF. CDR3 coding DNA: TGTGCCAGCAGCGCTGTCATTTGGCAGGGGGGAGGAGAGACCCAGTACTTC. Based on the CDR3 plus reference TRBV5-5 and TRBJ2-5, the full variable domain is DAGVTQSPTHLIKTRGQQVTLRCSPISGHKSVSWYQQVLGQGPQFIFQYYEKEERGRGNFPDRFSARQFPNYSSELNVNALLLGDSALYLCASSAVIWQGGGETQYFGPGTRLLVL.

V is TRBV7-2 and J is TRBJ2-1, with 13 bases that match TRBD2. Per germline, CDR1 SGHTA and CDR2 FQGNSA. The trim removed 0 bases at V and 12 bases at J, leaving 8 bases unmatched. There are 16 residues in the CDR3. The CDR3 DNA follows: TGTGCCAGCAGCTTAGCTGTGACTAGCGGGGGGTTGGGGCAGTTCTTC. Amino acids: CASSLAVTSGGLGQFF.